The 26 T cell receptor beta chains listed next were all sequenced from one sample in a study of T cells in Graves' hyperthyroidism and ophthalmopathy. The investigators amplified TCR beta CDR3 regions from RNA transcripts. HTBI primers were the set used in a first-round RT-PCR of the TCR CDR3. TCRdb independently ran MiXCR on the multiplex PCR reads; one entry per CDR3 protein. The data show 250,000 to 350,000 distinct CDR3 sequences, about 15% seen once. The specimen sequenced was blood. The source of these receptors is a man aged 30 to 39 with Graves' hyperthyroidism.

This clonotype came up many times. V usage is TRBV18 and J usage is TRBJ2-2, with no clear D. The CDR3 is made up of 16 amino acids. The ends were cut back, 3 bases at V and 6 bases at J, with 17 bases in the middle. Germline V gene lookup returns CDR1 KGHSH and CDR2 LQKENI. The CDR3: CASSPDGRNPPGELFF. CDR3 sequence (DNA): TGTGCCAGCTCACCTGACGGGCGAAACCCACCCGGGGAGCTGTTTTTT.

The genes are TRBV27 and TRBJ2-6, with TRBD1 matching 7 bases. This CDR3 is built from 15 residues. The V gene's germline CDR1 is MNHEY and CDR2 SMNVEV (reference sequence). With 3 bases clipped from V and 2 bases from J, the junction kept 1 base outside the gene matches. CDR3 loop: CASSFQGAGANVLTF. The CDR3 coding sequence is TGTGCCAGCAGTTTCCAGGGGGCTGGGGCCAACGTCCTGACTTTC.

The chain carries TRBV4-1 and TRBJ2-1, with D hard to call. The CDR3 runs to 17 residues. V lost 3 bases to trimming and J lost 1 base, with 16 bases between them. In germline, CDR1 is MGHRA, CDR2 YSYEKL. The CDR3 region is CASSHGVTQGSYNEQFF. The CDR3 DNA reads TGCGCCAGCAGCCACGGCGTTACCCAAGGATCCTACAATGAGCAGTTCTTC.

In this sample, this clonotype turned up many times. The chain carries TRBV20-1 and TRBJ2-1; possible D gene TRBD2, 5 bases. The germline V gene has CDR1 DFQATT and CDR2 SNEGSKA (reference sequence). The germline V and J ends were trimmed by 3 bases and 8 bases, with 20 bases remaining between them. This CDR3 has 15 residues. The CDR3 is CSASPVANPWDEQFF. The CDR3 bases are TGCAGTGCTAGCCCTGTAGCGAACCCCTGGGATGAGCAGTTCTTC.

To note about this clonotype: A much more abundant neighbour one base away suggests this may be a read error. V and J are TRBV3-1 and TRBJ2-3; tentative D call: TRBD1 (6 bases). CDR1 is LGHDT, CDR2 YNNKEL, per germline (reference sequence). This CDR3 is built from 16 residues. The CDR3 sequence is CASSRPGHPGTGTQYF. In DNA form, the CDR3 reads TGTGCCAGCAGCCGGCCGGGACACCCTGGCACAGGTACGCAGTATTTT.

This clonotype came up many times. In DNA, the CDR3 is TGTGCCAGCGAACTGACTAGCGGGAGGGGCAATGAGCAGTTCTTC. This encodes CASELTSGRGNEQFF. The chain joins TRBV12-3 or TRBV12-4 to TRBJ2-1; TRBD2 agrees at 14 bases. V lost 8 bases, J lost 6 bases, and 6 bases stayed unmatched. The CDR3 runs 15 residues.

The rearrangement links TRBV14 to TRBJ2-7, with D perhaps matching TRBD2 (5 bases). CDR1 is SGHDN, CDR2 FVKESK, per germline. The ends were cut back, 6 bases at V and 6 bases at J, with 15 bases in the middle. This CDR3 comprises 13 residues. CDR3 region: CASSLDYSGEQYF. The DNA for the CDR3 is TGTGCCAGCAGTCTAGACTATTCTGGCGAGCAGTACTTC.

The chain employs TRBV6-5 and TRBJ2-7; 9 nucleotides align to TRBD2. The CDR3 covers 13 residues. The V gene end was trimmed by 2 bases and the J gene end by 6 bases; junction bases not matched to a gene: 2. Germline assignment: CDR1 MNHEY and CDR2 SVGAGI. This CDR3 is CASSYAGGGEQYF. For the CDR3, the DNA is TGTGCCAGCAGTTACGCGGGGGGGGGCGAGCAGTACTTC.

This clonotype was picked up many times. The chain uses TRBV27 and TRBJ2-7; D remains ambiguous. Germline V gene data show CDR1 as MNHEY and CDR2 as SMNVEV (reference sequence). V lost 6 bases and J 7 bases, leaving 13 bases between the germline ends. The CDR3 is made up of 12 amino acids. The CDR3 DNA reads TGTGCCAGCAGGCTTTCTTTGGGGGAGCAGTACTTC. Protein sequence: CASRLSLGEQYF.

In its sample, this clonotype was seen many times. CDR3 sequence reads: CASTGTLNTGELFF. The CDR3 DNA reads TGTGCCAGCACTGGAACACTTAACACCGGGGAGCTGTTTTTT. The J gene is TRBJ2-2, the V gene TRBV3-1; unclear D gene. The CDR3 extends over 14 amino acids. Germline CDR1 LGHDT, CDR2 YNNKEL (reference sequence). Trimming took 7 bases from V and 2 from J, leaving 11 bases between them.

This clonotype was seen a handful of times. This chain connects TRBV6-1 to TRBJ2-4, with D perhaps TRBD1 (6 bases). The CDR3 is made up of 16 amino acids. V was clipped by 5 bases and J by 1 base, with 15 bases between them. Germline V gives CDR1 MNHNS, CDR2 SASEGT. CDR3 coding DNA: TGTGCCAGCAGTCAAGGGGGAACTGGGGCCAAAAACATTCAGTACTTC. Protein product: CASSQGGTGAKNIQYF.

The rearrangement uses TRBV4-1 and TRBJ2-2; 9 nucleotides match TRBD2. With 4 bases clipped from V and 5 bases from J, the junction kept 8 bases outside the gene matches. The CDR3 is made up of 16 amino acids. Germline V gene lookup returns CDR1 MGHRA and CDR2 YSYEKL. CDR3 loop: CASSLGETSGTGELFF. The CDR3 coding sequence is TGCGCCAGCAGCCTTGGAGAGACTAGCGGTACCGGGGAGCTGTTTTTT.

This clonotype was counted ten times or more. The chain uses TRBV2 and TRBJ2-1; perhaps TRBD1 as D (5 bases). CDR1 is SNHLY, CDR2 FYNNEI, per germline. Trimming removed 1 base from V and 7 bases from J, with 14 bases in between. CDR3 length equals 15 residues. The CDR3 sequence is CASSEGRVGHNEQFF. The CDR3, as DNA: TGTGCCAGCAGTGAAGGCAGGGTGGGGCATAATGAGCAGTTCTTC.

This chain joins TRBV20-1 and TRBJ2-1, with 7 bases identical to TRBD2. The V and J ends lost 5 bases and 5 bases, in that order; junction bases with no gene match: 9. The CDR3 consists of 14 residues. Germline V gives CDR1 DFQATT, CDR2 SNEGSKA (reference sequence). The CDR3 sequence is CSAGWGEGNNEQFF. The CDR3 nucleotides are TGCAGTGCTGGGTGGGGGGAGGGTAACAATGAGCAGTTCTTC.

This clonotype was seen at least ten times. The chain has TRBV20-1 and TRBJ2-1; tentatively, D is TRBD2 (7 bases). Trimming took off 0 bases at V and 6 bases at J, with 12 bases between the two ends. Germline lookup yields CDR1 DFQATT and CDR2 SNEGSKA (reference sequence). This CDR3 contains 14 residues. Here the CDR3 DNA reads TGCAGTGCTAGAGAGGGGGGGCCCGGCAATGAGCAGTTCTTC. Translated: CSAREGGPGNEQFF.

About this clonotype: As the CDR3 is not closed by the conserved phenylalanine or tryptophan, this likely results from a read error. The V and J genes are TRBV27 and TRBJ2-7, with TRBD1 as a possible D gene (6 bases). CDR3 length: 13 residues. CDR1 and CDR2 (germline): MNHEY, SMNVEV (reference sequence). Trimming removed 5 bases from V and 2 bases from J, with 10 bases in between. The chain's CDR3 is CASSIRQAYEQYL. The CDR3 nucleotides read TGTGCCAGCAGTATCCGACAGGCCTACGAGCAGTACCTC.

The chain employs TRBV10-3 and TRBJ2-5; the D gene could be TRBD1 or TRBD2 (5 bases each). The CDR3 is 13 residues long. Trimming cost V 6 bases and J 5 bases, with 13 bases left between them. Looked up from germline, CDR1 is ENHRY and CDR2 is SYGVKD. The CDR3 DNA is TGTGCCATCAGCATGAGGGGCGGGGAGACCCAGTACTTC. Residues: CAISMRGGETQYF.

J is TRBJ1-2 and V is TRBV5-1; D ambiguous. Germline assignment: CDR1 SGHRS and CDR2 YFSETQ. The CDR3 totals 14 residues. Trimming shortened V by 5 bases and J by 2 bases, and 13 bases separated the two germline ends. The CDR3 coding sequence is TGCGCCAGCAGGTTTGCGGGCAGAAACTATGGCTACACCTTC. It codes for CASRFAGRNYGYTF.

At least ten counts were recorded for this clonotype. The genes are TRBV6-1 and TRBJ1-1; D remains ambiguous. The length of the CDR3 is 15 residues. Germline CDR1 is MNHNS and CDR2 is SASEGT. V was trimmed by 2 bases and J by 7 bases, leaving 17 bases between them. CDR3 region: CASSEHSSFGIEAFF. The CDR3 nucleotides are TGTGCCAGCAGTGAACATTCGAGCTTCGGGATTGAAGCTTTCTTT.

The sample holds a few counts of this clonotype. The chain is built from TRBV12-3 or TRBV12-4 and TRBJ1-4; the D is unclear. Trimming removed 6 bases at V and 12 bases at J, with 17 bases between. The CDR3 spans 13 residues. The chain's CDR3 is CASSLQPKVELFF. CDR3 in DNA: TGTGCCAGCAGCCTCCAGCCGAAGGTAGAACTGTTTTTT.

This clonotype was picked up many times. The chain recombines TRBV30 with TRBJ2-7; D is unclear. V gave up 0 bases and J gave up 4 bases, with 10 bases separating them. The length of the CDR3 is 13 residues. Germline V gene sequence: CDR1 GTSNPN, CDR2 SVGIG (reference sequence). This CDR3 reads CAWSVRVRYEQYF. The CDR3, as DNA: TGTGCCTGGAGTGTACGGGTTAGGTACGAGCAGTACTTC. The full variable domain, with the rest looked up from reference TRBV30 and TRBJ2-7, is SQTIHQWPATLVQPVGSPLSLECTVEGTSNPNLYWYRQAAGRGLQLLFYSVGIGQISSEVPQNLSASRPQDRQFILSSKKLLLSDSGFYLCAWSVRVRYEQYFGPGTRLTVT.

The chain joins TRBV20-1 to TRBJ1-2; D possibly corresponds to TRBD1 (6 bases). CDR1 and CDR2 from the germline V gene are DFQATT and SNEGSKA (reference sequence). The CDR3 is 10 residues long. V lost 8 bases and J lost 10, with 14 bases in between. The CDR3 nucleotides read TGCAGTATTAGGGACATCTACTACACCTTC. This codes for CSIRDIYYTF.

This clonotype was counted ten times or more. This rearrangement joins TRBV6-1 to TRBJ2-1, with 13 bases aligning to TRBD2. V lost 2 bases, J lost 5 bases, and 3 bases stayed unmatched. Germline loops: CDR1 MNHNS, CDR2 SASEGT. The CDR3 loop spans 16 amino acids. The CDR3 protein is CASSEMGLAGNNEQFF. As DNA, the CDR3 is TGTGCCAGCAGTGAAATGGGACTAGCGGGGAACAATGAGCAGTTCTTC.

As regards this clonotype: This could be a read error, since a much larger clone is one nucleotide away. The chain has TRBV10-2 and TRBJ2-7; D might be TRBD1 or TRBD2, each matching 5 bases. CDR1 and CDR2 (germline): WSHSY, SAAADI. CDR3 length: 13 residues. CDR3 loop: CSSSGRYGGEQYF. The CDR3 DNA sequence: TGCTCCAGCTCGGGCAGGTATGGGGGCGAGCAGTACTTC.

The CDR3 DNA is TGTGCCAGCAGCCCCCGGATGGGAGAGACCCAGTACTTC. This translates into CASSPRMGETQYF. The chain uses TRBV7-3 and TRBJ2-5; no clear D gene. Trimming removed 5 bases at V and 4 bases at J, with 11 bases between. Germline V lookup: CDR1 SGHTA, CDR2 FQGTGA. There are 13 residues in the CDR3.

V and J are TRBV2 and TRBJ2-1; D may correspond to TRBD1 or TRBD2 (6 bases each). Trimming shortened V by 0 bases and J by 6 bases, and 9 bases separated the two germline ends. The CDR3 totals 14 residues. Germline values: CDR1 SNHLY, CDR2 FYNNEI. This CDR3 reads CASSEAGGGNEQFF. The CDR3 DNA is TGTGCCAGCAGTGAAGCCGGAGGGGGCAATGAGCAGTTCTTC.